The rows below give T cell receptor beta chains drawn from one sample of a study of blood T cell repertoires in COVID-19. The repertoire was sequenced with immunoSEQ multiplex PCR; TCRdb's copy has only in-frame clones and lacks some. The repertoire holds 100,000 or so clones, around 90% seen once, with less than 7.5% in the top ten. The source material was peripheral blood. The receptor source for this set is a woman aged 55-70 years with acute or convalescent COVID-19. Each CDR3 is given with its conserved first and last residue. The D gene is left open where the match is weak. Size values are once, few and many counts, or a class for expanded clones, and some rows have none.

D gene: TRBD1; J gene: TRBJ1-1; clone size: NA; V gene: TRBV5-4; CDR3 DNA: TGTGCCAGCAGCTCCGGGACAGGGAGGGACACTGAAGCTTTCTTT; CDR3 protein: CASSSGTGRDTEAFF
D gene: NA; J gene: TRBJ2-3; clone size: NA; V gene: TRBV29-1; CDR3 DNA: TGCAGCTATCACATTACAGATACGCAGTATTTT; CDR3 protein: CSYHITDTQYF
D gene: NA; J gene: TRBJ1-2; clone size: NA; V gene: TRBV12-3/TRBV12-4; CDR3 DNA: TGTGCCAGCAGTTCGACAGCCAACTATGGCTACACCTTC; CDR3 protein: CASSSTANYGYTF
D gene: TRBD1; J gene: TRBJ1-2; clone size: NA; V gene: TRBV19; CDR3 DNA: TGTGCCAGTAGTATAAGGGACAGGGGGTACGACTATGGCTACACCTTC; CDR3 protein: CASSIRDRGYDYGYTF
D gene: NA; J gene: TRBJ1-1; clone size: NA; V gene: TRBV7-9; CDR3 DNA: TGTGCCAGCAGCTTATTTACAGAGAACACTGAAGCTTTCTTT; CDR3 protein: CASSLFTENTEAFF
D gene: NA; J gene: TRBJ2-3; clone size: NA; V gene: TRBV6-4; CDR3 DNA: TGTGCCAGCAGTAACACGGGTAGCGGCGGGGATACGCAGTATTTT; CDR3 protein: CASSNTGSGGDTQYF
D gene: TRBD2; J gene: TRBJ2-7; clone size: NA; V gene: TRBV6-1; CDR3 DNA: TGTGCCAGCAGTGAATCCTCCTTAGCGGGAGTTTGGTCCTACGAGCAGTACTTC; CDR3 protein: CASSESSLAGVWSYEQYF
D gene: TRBD1; J gene: TRBJ2-5; clone size: NA; V gene: TRBV27; CDR3 DNA: TGTGCCAGCAGTTTATCGGGACAGTTTGAGACCCAGTACTTC; CDR3 protein: CASSLSGQFETQYF
D gene: TRBD2; J gene: TRBJ2-1; clone size: NA; V gene: TRBV28; CDR3 DNA: TGTGCCAGCAGTTTGCCTAGCGGGAACTACAATGAGCAGTTCTTC; CDR3 protein: CASSLPSGNYNEQFF
D gene: NA; J gene: TRBJ1-1; clone size: few; V gene: TRBV5-1; CDR3 DNA: TGCGCCAGCAGCTTGGATTTTGGGGCCGAAGCTTTCTTT; CDR3 protein: CASSLDFGAEAFF
D gene: NA; J gene: TRBJ1-2; clone size: NA; V gene: TRBV6-5; CDR3 DNA: TGTGCCAGCAGTACCAGGCTAAACTATGGCTACACCTTC; CDR3 protein: CASSTRLNYGYTF
D gene: TRBD1; J gene: TRBJ1-5; clone size: NA; V gene: TRBV2; CDR3 DNA: TGTGCCAGCGGAGACAGGGGAGGGCCCAATCAGCCCCAGCATTTT; CDR3 protein: CASGDRGGPNQPQHF
D gene: TRBD1; J gene: TRBJ1-5; clone size: NA; V gene: TRBV19; CDR3 DNA: TGTGCCAGTGGGACAGGGGGCCTCAATCAGCCCCAGCATTTT; CDR3 protein: CASGTGGLNQPQHF
D gene: NA; J gene: TRBJ1-4; clone size: NA; V gene: TRBV19; CDR3 DNA: TGTGCCAGTAGGGGCGGGTGGAATGAAAAACTGTTTTTT; CDR3 protein: CASRGGWNEKLFF
D gene: TRBD1; J gene: TRBJ1-4; clone size: NA; V gene: TRBV7-9; CDR3 DNA: TGTGCCAGCAGCCAGACAGGGATTAATGAAAAACTGTTTTTT; CDR3 protein: CASSQTGINEKLFF
D gene: NA; J gene: TRBJ2-5; clone size: NA; V gene: TRBV7-2; CDR3 DNA: TGTGCCAGCAGCATACTAAGGTGGCGGGAGACCCAGTACTTC; CDR3 protein: CASSILRWRETQYF
D gene: TRBD1; J gene: TRBJ1-5; clone size: NA; V gene: TRBV28; CDR3 DNA: TGTGCCATGGGGACAGTCGATCAGCCCCAGCATTTT; CDR3 protein: CAMGTVDQPQHF
D gene: NA; J gene: TRBJ2-3; clone size: NA; V gene: TRBV2; CDR3 DNA: TGTGCCAGCAGTATAGCTGAACGCACAGATACGCAGTATTTT; CDR3 protein: CASSIAERTDTQYF
D gene: TRBD1; J gene: TRBJ2-6; clone size: NA; V gene: TRBV28; CDR3 DNA: TGTGCCAGCAGTTCCGGGGCAGGGGGCCTCGGGGCCAACGTCCTGACTTTC; CDR3 protein: CASSSGAGGLGANVLTF
D gene: NA; J gene: TRBJ1-5; clone size: NA; V gene: TRBV12-5; CDR3 DNA: TGTGCTAGTGGTTTGGGCAGCGTTGTGCCCCAGCATTTT; CDR3 protein: CASGLGSVVPQHF
D gene: NA; J gene: TRBJ2-3; clone size: once; V gene: TRBV11-1; CDR3 DNA: TGTGCCAGCAGCGCTCTAAAAGGGGAGGTAGATACGCAGTATTTT; CDR3 protein: CASSALKGEVDTQYF
D gene: NA; J gene: TRBJ1-6; clone size: once; V gene: TRBV4-2; CDR3 DNA: TGTGCCAGCAGCCAAGAAAACAGGCTGAATTCACCCCTCCACTTT; CDR3 protein: CASSQENRLNSPLHF